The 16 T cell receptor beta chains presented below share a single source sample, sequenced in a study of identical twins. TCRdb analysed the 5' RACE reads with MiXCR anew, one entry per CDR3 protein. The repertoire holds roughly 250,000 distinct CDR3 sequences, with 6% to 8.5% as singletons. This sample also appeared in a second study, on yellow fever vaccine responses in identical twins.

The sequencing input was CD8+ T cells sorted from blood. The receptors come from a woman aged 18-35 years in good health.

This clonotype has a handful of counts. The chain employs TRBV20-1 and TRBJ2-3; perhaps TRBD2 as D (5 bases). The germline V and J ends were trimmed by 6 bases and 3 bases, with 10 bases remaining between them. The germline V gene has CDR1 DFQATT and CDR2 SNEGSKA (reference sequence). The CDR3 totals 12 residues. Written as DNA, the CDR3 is TGCAGTGCGAGGGAAGGGACAGATACGCAGTATTTT. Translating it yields CSAREGTDTQYF.

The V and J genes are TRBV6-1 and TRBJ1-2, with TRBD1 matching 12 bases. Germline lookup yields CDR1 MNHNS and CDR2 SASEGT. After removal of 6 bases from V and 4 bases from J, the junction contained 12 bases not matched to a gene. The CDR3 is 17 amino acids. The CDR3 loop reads CASSLNPGQGAVYGYTF. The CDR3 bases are TGTGCCAGCAGCCTAAACCCGGGACAGGGGGCGGTCTATGGCTACACCTTC.

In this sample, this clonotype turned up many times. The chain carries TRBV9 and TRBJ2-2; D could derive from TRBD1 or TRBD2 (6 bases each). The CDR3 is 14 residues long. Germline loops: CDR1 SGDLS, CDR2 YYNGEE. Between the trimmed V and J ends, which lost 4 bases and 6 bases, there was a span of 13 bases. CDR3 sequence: CASSPNGGPGELFF. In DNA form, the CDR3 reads TGTGCCAGCAGCCCGAATGGGGGGCCCGGGGAGCTGTTTTTT.

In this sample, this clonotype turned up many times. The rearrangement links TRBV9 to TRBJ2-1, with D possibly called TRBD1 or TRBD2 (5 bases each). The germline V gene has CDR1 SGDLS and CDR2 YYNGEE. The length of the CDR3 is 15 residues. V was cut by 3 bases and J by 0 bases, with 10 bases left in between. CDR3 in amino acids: CASSGWGSSYNEQFF. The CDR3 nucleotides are TGTGCCAGCAGCGGTTGGGGGAGCTCCTACAATGAGCAGTTCTTC.

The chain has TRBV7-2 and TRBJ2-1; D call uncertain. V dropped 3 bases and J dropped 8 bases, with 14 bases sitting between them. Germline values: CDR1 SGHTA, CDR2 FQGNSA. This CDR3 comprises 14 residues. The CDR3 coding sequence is TGTGCCAGCAGCTTTGTTGTGGGTGGCGATGAGCAGTTCTTC. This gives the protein CASSFVVGGDEQFF.

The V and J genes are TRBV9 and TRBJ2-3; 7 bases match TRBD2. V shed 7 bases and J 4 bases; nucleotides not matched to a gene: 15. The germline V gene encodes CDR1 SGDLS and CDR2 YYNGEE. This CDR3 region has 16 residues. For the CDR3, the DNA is TGTGCCAGCGGGGATGGCGGGAGAAGAAGGGCAGATACGCAGTATTTT. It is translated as CASGDGGRRRADTQYF.

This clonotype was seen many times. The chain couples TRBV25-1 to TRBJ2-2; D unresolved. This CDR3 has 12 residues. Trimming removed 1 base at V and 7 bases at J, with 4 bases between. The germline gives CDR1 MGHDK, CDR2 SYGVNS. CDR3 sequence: CASSELVGELFF. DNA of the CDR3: TGTGCCAGCAGTGAATTGGTCGGGGAGCTGTTTTTT.

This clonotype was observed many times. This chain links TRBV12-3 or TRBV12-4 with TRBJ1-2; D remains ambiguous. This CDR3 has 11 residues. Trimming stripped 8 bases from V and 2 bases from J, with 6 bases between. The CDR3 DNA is TGTGCCAGCTTGACAAACTATGGCTACACCTTC. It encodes CASLTNYGYTF.

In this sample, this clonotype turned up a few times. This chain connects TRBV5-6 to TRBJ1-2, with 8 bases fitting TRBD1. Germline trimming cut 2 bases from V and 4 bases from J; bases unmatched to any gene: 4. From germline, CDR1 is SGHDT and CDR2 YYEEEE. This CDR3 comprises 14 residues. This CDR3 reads CASSLGQGFYGYTF. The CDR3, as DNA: TGTGCCAGCAGCTTAGGACAGGGCTTCTATGGCTACACCTTC.

CDR3 in amino acids: CASSQVLAQGNQPQHF. The CDR3 DNA is TGCGCCAGCAGCCAAGTTCTGGCACAGGGGAATCAGCCCCAGCATTTT. The V gene is TRBV4-1, the J gene TRBJ1-5; the match to TRBD1 covers 7 bases. From germline, CDR1 is MGHRA and CDR2 YSYEKL. V shed 1 base and J 4 bases; nucleotides not matched to a gene: 7. The CDR3 is made up of 16 amino acids.

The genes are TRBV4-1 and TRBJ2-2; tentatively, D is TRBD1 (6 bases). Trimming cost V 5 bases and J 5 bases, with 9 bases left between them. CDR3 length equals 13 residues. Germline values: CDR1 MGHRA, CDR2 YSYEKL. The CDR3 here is CASSYQGTGELFF. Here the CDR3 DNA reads TGCGCCAGCAGCTACCAGGGGACCGGGGAGCTGTTTTTT.

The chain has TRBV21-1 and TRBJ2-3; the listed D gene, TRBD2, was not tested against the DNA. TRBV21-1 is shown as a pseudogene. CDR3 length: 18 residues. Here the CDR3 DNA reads TGTGCCAGCAGCAACTTCCATTCCGGGACTAGCCTGGACGATACGCAGTATTTT. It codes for CASSNFHSGTSLDDTQYF.

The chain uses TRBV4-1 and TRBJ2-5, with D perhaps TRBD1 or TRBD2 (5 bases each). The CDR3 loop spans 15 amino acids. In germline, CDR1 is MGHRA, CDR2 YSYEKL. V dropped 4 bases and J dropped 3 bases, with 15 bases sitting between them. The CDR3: CASSRLGDGEETQYF. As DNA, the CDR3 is TGCGCCAGCAGCCGCCTGGGGGACGGGGAAGAGACCCAGTACTTC.

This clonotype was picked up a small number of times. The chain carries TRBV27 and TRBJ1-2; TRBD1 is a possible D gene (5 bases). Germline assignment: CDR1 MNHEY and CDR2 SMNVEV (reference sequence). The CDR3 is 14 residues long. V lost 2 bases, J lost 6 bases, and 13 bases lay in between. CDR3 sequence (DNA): TGTGCCAGCAGTTTAAGTCAGGGCGACGATGGCTACACCTTC. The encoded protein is CASSLSQGDDGYTF.

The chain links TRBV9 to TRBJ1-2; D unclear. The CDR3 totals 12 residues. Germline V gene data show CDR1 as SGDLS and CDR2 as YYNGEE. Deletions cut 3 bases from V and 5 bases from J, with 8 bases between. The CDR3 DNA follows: TGTGCCAGCAGCGCGGACGGGTATGGCTACACCTTC. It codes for CASSADGYGYTF.

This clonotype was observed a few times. Written as DNA, the CDR3 is TGTGCCAGCAGTTTAGTGACTAGCGGCGGCTCTGGGGCCAACGTCCTGACTTTC. This codes for CASSLVTSGGSGANVLTF. The chain couples TRBV12-3 or TRBV12-4 to TRBJ2-6; 9 bases fit TRBD2. Trimming removed 1 base from V and 0 bases from J; junction bases left unmatched: 4. The CDR3 spans 18 residues.